The TCR beta chain under discussion was sequenced for a study of cytomegalovirus exposure and HLA in healthy donors. Study background: T cells numbering some 170 million yielded roughly 120 million unique TCR beta sequences in an earlier analysis. Study observations and caveats: Presence/absence analyses treated sequencing depth as roughly uniform across donors.

Both 60 Vbeta primers and 13 Jbeta primers went into the PCR. Per the authors' pipeline: A follow-up analysis tallied tens of millions of unique TCR beta chains, approximately 11 million shared. Clones were read by immunoSEQ multiplex PCR, and TCRdb kept only the in-frame ones, dropping some. V and J calls and clone size are copied from that table; D and trimming were computed from the DNA. Among over 130,000 clones listed, about four fifths were seen once. After removal of 8 bases from V and 4 bases from J, the junction contained 11 bases not matched to a gene. This CDR3 has 15 amino acids. Looked up from germline, CDR1 is MNHNS and CDR2 is SASEGT. Notes on this clone: No antigen is known for it.

Sample: PBMCs. The chain links TRBV6-1 to TRBJ2-1, with TRBD2 matching 7 bases. The source of this sequence is a man over 45 in good health and CMV-seropositive. The chain's CDR3 is CASLQTSAIYNEQFF. As DNA, the CDR3 is TGTGCCAGCCTACAAACTAGCGCCATTTACAATGAGCAGTTCTTC.